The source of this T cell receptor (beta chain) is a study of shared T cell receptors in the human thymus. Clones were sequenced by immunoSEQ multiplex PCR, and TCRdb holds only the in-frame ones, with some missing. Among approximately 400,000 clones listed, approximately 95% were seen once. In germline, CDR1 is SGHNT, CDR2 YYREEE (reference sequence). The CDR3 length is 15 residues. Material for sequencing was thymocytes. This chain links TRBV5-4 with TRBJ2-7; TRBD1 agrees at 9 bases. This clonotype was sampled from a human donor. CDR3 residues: CATRPGQGTSYEQYF. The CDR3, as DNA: TGTGCTACAAGGCCGGGACAGGGAACCTCCTACGAGCAGTACTTC.